This T cell receptor (beta chain) is drawn from a study of cytomegalovirus exposure and HLA in healthy donors (dated by TCRdb to 2016 to 2017). For context, the study as a whole: In an earlier analysis of around 540 of the donors, 250 to 300 Gb of sequence data and approximately 120 million unique TCR beta sequences from about 180 million T cells were reported. Roughly 320 gigabases of sequencing data and approximately 92 million unique TCR sequences made up an early release that covered 640 HLA-typed donors. Of the 398 genotyped donors, around 81% fell in the genetic ancestry cluster associated with self-reported Caucasian donors. The study aimed to test whether cataloging public T cell receptors could reveal signatures of past pathogen exposure. Using immunosequencing, the study profiled T cell repertoires from 640 or so subjects and related those repertoires to cytomegalovirus serostatus. A separate validation cohort of 100 to 150 different subjects was used in addition to the 666-subject first cohort. To predict cytomegalovirus infection status, the study brought together high-throughput TCR immunosequencing, statistical association of individual TCRs with disease status, and machine learning. To study patterns of TCR occurrence, a later analysis re-analyzed previously published TCR beta repertoires from 666 donors and added high-resolution HLA genotyping. In the later analysis, no new phenotypic data were used to find candidate immune exposures; instead, reliance was placed on TCR beta sequences and their occurrence across donors. An earlier analysis of 587 of the donors used high-throughput TCR beta sequencing to judge whether each TCR beta V gene segment behaved as functional or pseudogenic. Alongside the repertoire data, information on donor age, sex, ethnicity and CMV serostatus was compiled. A later genetic analysis took genome-wide SNP genotypes for about 55% of the 666 donors and used that subset as a discovery cohort. All discovery cohort repertoires had been generated using a single sequencing platform. Both class I and class II loci were covered by HLA typing, at four-digit resolution. Typing coverage varied by locus: roughly 629-640 donors for A, B, C, DRB1 and DQB1; roughly 500 for DQA1; 606 for DPA1; approximately 490 for DPB1. A few DR-DQ haplotypes were treated as single units for association and clustering because of strong linkage in the cohort. Among about 370 genotyped donors of the cohort, an average of around 220,000 unique TCR beta nucleotide sequences was sequenced per donor, of which roughly 17% were non-productive. What the work shows at the level of the full study, not this receptor alone: In an earlier analysis of about 540 of the donors, most TCR beta V segments were observed in productive rearrangements about 87% or about 30% of the time, broadly matching IMGT annotations. Only TCR beta chains were sequenced in this cohort, and the absence of alpha or paired-chain data limited detectable features. Because HLA typing was unavailable for some donors at each locus, only the typed subset was used in association tests. According to a later analysis, TCR association rates differed among HLA loci, with DRB1 alleles showing the most associated TCRs and HLA-C alleles showing the fewest. A later analysis found that HLA-associated TCR beta chains were more clonally expanded and had lower generation probabilities than equally common non-associated chains. A total of about 180 TCR beta chains were listed by the study as associated with cytomegalovirus. Correlated functional status among segregating V segments might be attributable to linkage disequilibrium, but an unknown experimental factor could not be ruled out. In a later analysis, several top co-occurrence clusters were reported to appear linked to parvovirus B19, influenza, CMV and Epstein-Barr virus. The authors suggested that the approach could potentially be extended to other disease states and immunological phenotypes. Some IMGT-functional V segments, including TRBV6-2 and TRBV6-3, could not be distinguished by the 87-base-pair reads and were therefore excluded. A later genetic analysis reported fewer N-insertions in productive TCRs among donors in an Asian-associated ancestry cluster than the roughly 690-donor mean. Most CMV-associated TCR beta chains appeared to be HLA-restricted in a later analysis, and the HLA associations seemed to be driven largely by CMV exposure. While some public TCRs were present in many individuals, most TCR sequences turned up only very rarely across donors. Sequencing depth was assumed to be roughly uniform across donors in the presence/absence analyses, though that assumption may not hold. At a false discovery rate of 0.05, a later analysis linked some 18,000 TCR beta sequences to specific HLA alleles. Three of the identified cytomegalovirus-associated TCR beta chains were confirmed in vitro to be specific for cytomegalovirus antigens. V-gene and J-gene trimming of TCR beta chains was associated with a missense DCLRE1C variant in a later genetic analysis, and the association was replicated in an independent cohort. The classifier was reported to diagnose cytomegalovirus status with high specificity and sensitivity in both the original and validation cohorts. Because counts were too low, seventeen rarely observed V segments, including chromosome 9 orphons, were excluded from the earlier analysis of 500 to 700 of the donors. A cluster of highly shared sequence variants was judged likely to be a technical artifact of the sequencing pipeline. The only immune exposure information available for the cohort was CMV serostatus. A further reported finding was that TCR beta sequences accurately predicted the HLA-A and HLA-B alleles for most subjects in the first cohort. Assigning TCR associations to individual alleles was difficult when HLA alleles, especially DR and DQ, strongly co-occurred.

In the case of this clone: Its antigen remains undetermined. No base qualities exist here, and no much larger clone lies one base off it.

The cohort was made up of around 720 healthy bone marrow donors. At the time of sampling, every cohort member was nominally healthy, though immune exposures that went unrecorded were likely present. The donor tested CMV seronegative and was one of the 352 seronegative cohort members. Every donor gave a peripheral blood sample, and the peripheral blood mononuclear cells from that sample were used for TCR beta sequencing. Genomic DNA extraction from the blood cell samples was performed with the Qiagen DNeasy Blood Extraction Kit. The CDR3 has 15 amino acids, counting the end cysteine and phenylalanine. Only the CDR3 DNA stays, 45 bases, in frame from base 1. Unmatched junction bases come to 11, with V trimmed by 4 bases and J by 7 bases. Via the germline V gene (reference sequence), CDR1 is SGHKS and CDR2 YYEKEE. Libraries were prepared through the immunoSEQ multiplex PCR assay. For the multiplex PCR, a mixture combining 60 forward primers for TCR Vbeta segments and 13 reverse primers for TCR Jbeta segments was used. The CDR3 region of rearranged TCR beta genes was amplified from genomic DNA by a multiplex PCR assay. Amplified TCR beta libraries were sequenced as 87-base-pair reads on the Illumina HiSeq System. The source study handled its data this way. In a later analysis, tens of millions of unique TCR beta chains were counted across the 666 repertoires, and roughly 11 million of these chains were shared by at least two donors. Raw reads were error-corrected and collapsed into unique sequences by a nearest-neighbor algorithm in which closely related sequences were merged to remove PCR and sequencing errors. V, D and J gene segments were assigned by aligning CDR3 sequences to IMGT reference sequences. For a sequence to be retained, a match of at least six nucleotides was required to both a V gene segment and a J gene segment. Rearrangements were classified as productive when the CDR3 lacked stop codons and remained in frame with V and J, and all other rearrangements were classified as non-productive. Following IMGT convention, CDR3 was defined as the stretch from the second conserved V-encoded cysteine up to the conserved J-encoded phenylalanine. Sequences without an unambiguous match to a single V gene segment were excluded from the earlier analysis of almost 600 of the donors. In an earlier analysis of 587 of the donors, V segments were called functional above 56.7% productive rearrangements and were called segregating when the between-donor standard deviation exceeded 5%. A statistical classification framework was built to diagnose cytomegalovirus status from the catalog of TCR beta chain sequences. V and J gene assignment, in a later analysis, came from comparing TCR nucleotide sequences with IMGT/GENE-DB human TR gene sequences. Using the TCRdist pipeline, a later analysis assigned CDR3 sequences along with most-parsimonious VDJ recombination scenarios. In a later analysis, each TCR beta chain was defined by its CDR3 amino acid sequence together with its V-gene family, and reads without a unique V-gene family were excluded. To address suspected cross-contamination and a sequencing artifact, a later analysis removed a few hundred highly shared, low-generation-probability nucleotide sequences. In a later analysis, a clonal expansion index for each public chain was calculated from normalized within-repertoire ranks of inferred template counts. In a later analysis, generation probabilities were computed with a VDJ recombination model fitted to out-of-frame rearrangements, and the resulting probabilities were checked against IGoR. A later analysis scored TCR-TCR, TCR-HLA and TCR-CMV co-occurrence with hypergeometric tests, applying a repertoire-size bias correction to TCR pairs. A later analysis estimated false discovery rates by permuting HLA or CMV assignments 20 times. In a later analysis, co-occurring TCRs were grouped with DBSCAN, and TCRdist sequence similarity was added when clustering was performed within HLA-allele-positive subsets. Repertoires with fewer than 30,000 or more than 120,000 public chains were left out of co-occurrence clustering, as were five repertoires with anomalous nucleotide sharing. TCRdb re-hosts the immuneACCESS table, in-frame sequences only. Its copies lack some clones; in the studies checked, an unresolved V gene accounts for under half of them, and the cause for the rest is not known. The V and J calls and the clone size are those of that table, but D and trimming were determined from the DNA. Present in this sample are roughly 60,000 clones, over 60% of which were seen just once. The leading ten clones occupy less than 7% of the sample.

This sequence uses TRBV5-5 and TRBJ1-2; 9 of the junction bases match TRBD1. Sequencing input: PBMCs. This receptor was taken from a woman aged 30 to 39 in good health and CMV-seronegative. The CDR3 sequence is CASSREGGQGSGYTF. The sequence in DNA is TGTGCCAGCAGCAGAGAGGGGGGACAGGGATCTGGCTACACCTTC.